This T cell receptor (beta chain) appears in the sequencing data of a study of siplizumab effects on memory and regulatory T cells. Study-level results: A naive or memory phenotype could not be assigned to roughly 80-95% of the proliferating CD4+ or CD8+ clones.

In regard to this clone: Its matching antigen is unknown.

The method was immunoSEQ multiplex PCR; TCRdb's version includes in-frame clones alone and lacks a portion of them. This sample has approximately 100,000 clones, with 94% found just once. This clonotype originated in a human donor in good health. The source material was Tregs sorted from blood.

In DNA form, the CDR3 reads TGTGCCTGGGACAACAGGGGGCTAATCAGGGTCACTGAAGCTTTCTTT. It encodes CAWDNRGLIRVTEAFF. The V gene is TRBV30, the J gene TRBJ1-1; 9 bases fit TRBD1. The trim removed 5 bases at V and 4 bases at J, leaving 14 bases unmatched. The length of the CDR3 is 16 residues. The germline V gene has CDR1 GTSNPN and CDR2 SVGIG (reference sequence).